The TCR beta chain under discussion was sequenced for a study of blood T cell repertoires in COVID-19. Study summary: COVID-19 samples collected from the United States, Italy and Spain covered acute and convalescent phases. PBMCs, B-cell-depleted T cells, or T cells were the source of the cDNA or gDNA that made up the material.

V was clipped by 5 bases and J by 0 bases, with 8 bases between them. Germline CDR1 reads SGHRS; CDR2 reads YFSETQ. The CDR3 totals 14 residues. Study processing details: Quantification of nucleated cells was approximated via reference gene primer amplification. Clones were sequenced by immunoSEQ multiplex PCR, and TCRdb holds only the in-frame ones, with some missing. The V and J calls and the clone size are those of that table, but D and trimming were determined from the DNA. This repertoire shows under 150,000 clones, around 80% found once; its top ten account for 5.5% to 7%. This receptor was taken from a human donor in a cohort sampled during active COVID-19. The genes are TRBV5-1 and TRBJ2-2; D is perhaps TRBD1 (6 bases). The material sequenced was peripheral blood. The CDR3 DNA reads TGCGCCAGCAGGGACAGCCCGAACACCGGGGAGCTGTTTTTT. This codes for CASRDSPNTGELFF.